These T cell receptor beta chains were read from a single sample in a study of a mutant IDH1 vaccine in newly diagnosed glioma. Sequenced by immunoSEQ multiplex PCR; TCRdb stores in-frame clones only, minus some. The sample carries 45,000 to 65,000 clones, roughly 80% recorded once. The input for sequencing was PBMCs, taken from a glioma patient treated with radiotherapy, temozolomide or both. The receptors come from a man between 18 and 29 years old with glioma. Both conserved end residues are part of each CDR3. Each record gives: CDR3 protein, V gene, J gene.

CDR3 protein: CAWSGGGRVRDEQYF
V gene: TRBV30
J gene: TRBJ2-7

CDR3 protein: CASSPRPAGSSIYGYTF
V gene: TRBV19
J gene: TRBJ1-2

CDR3 protein: CASSLPEGSYGYTF
V gene: TRBV7-8
J gene: TRBJ1-2

CDR3 protein: CASSTPYEQYF
V gene: TRBV18
J gene: TRBJ2-7

CDR3 protein: CASSLAGIGDYEQYF
V gene: TRBV5-8
J gene: TRBJ2-7

CDR3 protein: CASSLTWDSKRDYEQYF
V gene: TRBV7-2
J gene: TRBJ2-7

CDR3 protein: CASGLRDREQPQHF
V gene: TRBV12-5
J gene: TRBJ1-5

CDR3 protein: CASRGGAGTEAFF
V gene: TRBV10-2
J gene: TRBJ1-1

CDR3 protein: CAWIWGHEQFF
V gene: TRBV30
J gene: TRBJ2-1

CDR3 protein: CASSPGTGGTDTQYF
V gene: TRBV6-5
J gene: TRBJ2-3

CDR3 protein: CASSERTVDTIYF
V gene: TRBV18
J gene: TRBJ1-3

CDR3 protein: CATRDRGQETQYF
V gene: TRBV10-3
J gene: TRBJ2-5

CDR3 protein: CASSQDWASNEKLFF
V gene: TRBV4-2
J gene: TRBJ1-4

CDR3 protein: CASSSQGIEAFF
V gene: TRBV5-1
J gene: TRBJ1-1

CDR3 protein: CACLGQGHTEAFF
V gene: TRBV30
J gene: TRBJ1-1

CDR3 protein: CASKEGRPNGYTF
V gene: TRBV2
J gene: TRBJ1-2

CDR3 protein: CASSLATSSGPTGELFF
V gene: TRBV5-4
J gene: TRBJ2-2

CDR3 protein: CAWSPGPDRIWNTEAFF
V gene: TRBV30
J gene: TRBJ1-1

CDR3 protein: CASSAIAGTGGTEAFF
V gene: TRBV6-1
J gene: TRBJ1-1

CDR3 protein: CASSVGSAGNTGELFF
V gene: TRBV9
J gene: TRBJ2-2